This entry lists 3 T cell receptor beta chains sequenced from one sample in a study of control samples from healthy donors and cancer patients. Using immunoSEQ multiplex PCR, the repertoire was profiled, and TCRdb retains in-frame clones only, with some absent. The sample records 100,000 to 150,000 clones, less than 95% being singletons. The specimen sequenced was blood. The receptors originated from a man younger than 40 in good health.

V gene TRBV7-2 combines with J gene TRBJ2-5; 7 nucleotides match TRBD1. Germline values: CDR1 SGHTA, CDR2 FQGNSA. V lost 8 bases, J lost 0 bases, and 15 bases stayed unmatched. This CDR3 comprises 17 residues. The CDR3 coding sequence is TGTGCCAGCTCTTGGGGTTATAGACAGGGATACCAAGAGACCCAGTACTTC. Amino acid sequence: CASSWGYRQGYQETQYF.

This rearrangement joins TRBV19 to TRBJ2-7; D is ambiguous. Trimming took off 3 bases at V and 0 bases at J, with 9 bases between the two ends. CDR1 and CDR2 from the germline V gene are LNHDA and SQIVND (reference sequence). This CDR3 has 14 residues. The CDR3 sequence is CASSIGRNSYEQYF. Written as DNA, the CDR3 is TGTGCCAGTAGTATCGGACGGAACTCCTACGAGCAGTACTTC.

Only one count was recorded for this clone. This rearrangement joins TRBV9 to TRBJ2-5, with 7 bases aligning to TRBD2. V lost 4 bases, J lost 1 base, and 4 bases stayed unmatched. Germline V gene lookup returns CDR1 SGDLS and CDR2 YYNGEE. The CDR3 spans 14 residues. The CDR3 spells CASSPGGGQETQYF. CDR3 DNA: TGTGCCAGCAGCCCTGGCGGGGGCCAAGAGACCCAGTACTTC.